This record looks at one T cell receptor beta chain sequence and its context. What it binds is not known. These data are taken from a study of T cell responses to AZD1222 COVID-19 vaccine. Overall study findings and caveats: Vaccine-related CD4 TCRs covered spike, predominating at 160-218 and 743-854. No repertoire was sampled before or during the peak T cell response, only after it. Clonal diversity may have been underestimated in mostly white British donors.

Between the trimmed V and J ends, which lost 7 bases and 4 bases, there was a span of 10 bases. CDR3 length: 11 residues. CDR1 and CDR2 (germline): DFQATT, SNEGSKA (reference sequence). Clones were sequenced by immunoSEQ multiplex PCR, and TCRdb holds only the in-frame ones, with some missing. The sample has 90,000 to 100,000 clones, around 84% seen once. Sequenced material: peripheral blood, taken 28 days after the second AZD1222 dose. The clonotype was recovered from an adult who received the AZD1222 COVID-19 vaccine. The rearrangement joins TRBV20-1 to TRBJ1-1; unclear D gene. The CDR3 bases are TGCAGTGTGGCCCCAGGCACTGAAGCTTTCTTT. Residues: CSVAPGTEAFF.